The T cell receptor (beta chain) under discussion was sequenced for a study of cytomegalovirus exposure and HLA in healthy donors. Study outcomes and limitations: One cluster of highly shared sequence variants probably arose as a sequencing artifact. Clonal expansion, a later analysis showed, was greater in HLA-associated TCR beta chains than in equally common others. Later analysis suggested links between common viral pathogens and several top significant clusters. Donors belonging to an Asian-associated ancestry cluster reportedly showed fewer N-insertions in productive TCRs than the approximately 640-donor mean, according to what a later analysis found.

Per the germline V gene, CDR1 is SGDLS and CDR2 is YYNGEE. The V and J ends lost 4 bases and 2 bases respectively, with 13 bases between them. The CDR3 runs 14 residues. The PCR used 60 Vbeta and 13 Jbeta primers. Generated by immunoSEQ multiplex PCR, the TCRdb table keeps only in-frame clones and is missing some. The sample shows more than 85,000 clones, less than 90% of them seen only once. Regarding this clone: Its antigen is unknown.

Sample: PBMCs. The genes are TRBV9 and TRBJ2-7; possibly TRBD1 for D (6 bases). The source of this sequence is a man aged 40-55 years in good health and CMV-seronegative. Written as DNA, the CDR3 is TGTGCCAGCAGCCGCTCGGCAGGGGCCTACGAGCAGTACTTC. Protein sequence: CASSRSAGAYEQYF.